The TCR beta chain under discussion was sequenced for a study of T cell responses to AZD1222 COVID-19 vaccine. The germline V gene has CDR1 SGHRS and CDR2 YFSETQ. The V end was cut by 9 bases, the J end by 0 bases, with 3 bases between. This CDR3 spans 10 amino acids. Study-wide results and limits: Sampling captured repertoires only after the peak T cell response.

Concerning this clone: Its antigen is not identified.

Generated by immunoSEQ multiplex PCR, the TCRdb table keeps only in-frame clones and is missing some. Of 160,000 or so clones in the sample, 75% to 90% were seen once. Sequencing was performed on peripheral blood, taken 28 days after the second AZD1222 dose. The origin of this receptor is an adult who received the AZD1222 COVID-19 vaccine. The chain employs TRBV5-1 and TRBJ1-1; no definite D call. The CDR3 DNA sequence: TGCGCCACCATGAACACTGAAGCTTTCTTT. Its protein is CATMNTEAFF.